This T cell receptor (beta chain) stems from a study of T cells in Graves' hyperthyroidism and ophthalmopathy. Study summary: The initial diagnosis was the point when peripheral blood was collected, ahead of any treatment. Findings and limits, study-wide: Ophthalmopathy was model-predicted a median around 6.7 months pre-onset.

Trimming removed 6 bases from V and 3 bases from J; junction bases left unmatched: 10. Germline lookup yields CDR1 DFQATT and CDR2 SNEGSKA (reference sequence). The CDR3 sequence is 16 residues long. This clonotype appeared a few times. The antigen remains unidentified. RNA transcripts were the template for amplifying TCR beta CDR3 regions. First-round RT-PCR of the TCR CDR3 relied on the HTBI primer set. MiXCR, run by TCRdb on the multiplex PCR reads, gives a single entry per CDR3 protein. The profile shows about 370,000 distinct CDR3 sequences, nearly 15% of them singletons. Uncontrolled infection, other autoimmune disease, pregnancy or lactation excluded patients. The PBMCs had their origin in approximately 10 ml of fresh peripheral blood.

Specimen: blood. V usage is TRBV20-1 and J usage is TRBJ2-7, with 14 bases fitting TRBD2. The TCR sequence derives from a woman aged 60-75 years with Graves' ophthalmopathy. The CDR3 DNA reads as TGCAGTGCCCCCGGGACTAGCGGGAGTACTTTCTACGAGCAGTACTTC. It yields the protein CSAPGTSGSTFYEQYF.